Presented here are 18 T cell receptor beta chains from one specimen sequenced in a study of CD8 T cells in ankylosing spondylitis. TCRdb redid the calling of the 5' RACE reads with MiXCR, one entry per CDR3 protein. This table holds 150,000 to 200,000 distinct CDR3 sequences, 15% to 20% found once. Sample: blood, either unsorted or a sorted T cell fraction (not recorded which). Receptors were obtained from a male donor between 10 and 30 years old with ankylosing spondylitis or in good health (not recorded which).

This clonotype has a count of ten or more. The chain employs TRBV6-5 and TRBJ1-1; no definite D call. The CDR3 covers 16 residues. The V end lost 2 bases, the J end lost 0 bases, and 13 bases lay between the germline ends. The germline V gene has CDR1 MNHEY and CDR2 SVGAGI. The CDR3 sequence: CASSYLTVPMNTEAFF. CDR3 in DNA: TGTGCCAGCAGTTACCTCACAGTACCGATGAACACTGAAGCTTTCTTT.

There are many counts of this clonotype. This sequence joins TRBV10-3 and TRBJ2-7; 7 bases are a match to TRBD1. The germline V gene encodes CDR1 ENHRY and CDR2 SYGVKD. The trim removed 7 bases at V and 1 base at J, leaving 4 bases unmatched. CDR3 size: 13 residues. CDR3 DNA sequence: TGTGCCATCACACAGGGGAGATCCTACGAGCAGTACTTC. This encodes CAITQGRSYEQYF.

This clonotype appeared many times. The chain employs TRBV27 and TRBJ2-1, with D unclear. V dropped 6 bases and J dropped 6 bases, with 6 bases sitting between them. The germline gives CDR1 MNHEY, CDR2 SMNVEV (reference sequence). The length of the CDR3 is 11 residues. The CDR3 protein is CASRDFNEQFF. CDR3 DNA: TGTGCCAGCAGGGATTTCAATGAGCAGTTCTTC.

The V gene is TRBV29-1, the J gene TRBJ1-2; D is possibly TRBD1 (6 bases). The CDR3 spans 12 residues. The V end lost 4 bases, the J end lost 4 bases, and 10 bases lay between the germline ends. Germline values: CDR1 SQVTM, CDR2 ANQGSEA. This chain's CDR3 is CSVGGGPYGYTF. The DNA for the CDR3 is TGCAGCGTTGGAGGGGGGCCCTATGGCTACACCTTC.

This clonotype came up many times. This chain connects TRBV6-1 to TRBJ1-2; D unclear. Germline V gene lookup returns CDR1 MNHNS and CDR2 SASEGT. The germline V and J ends were trimmed by 2 bases and 8 bases, with 6 bases remaining between them. CDR3 length: 11 residues. CDR3 loop: CASSESYGYTF. The CDR3, as DNA: TGTGCCAGCAGTGAATCATACGGCTACACCTTC.

This clonotype was counted ten times or more. The J gene is TRBJ2-4, the V gene TRBV6-2 or TRBV6-3; 9 bases map to TRBD2. Losses at the gene ends were 2 bases for V and 7 bases for J; bases not matched to a gene: 21. The CDR3 is made up of 20 amino acids. Looked up from germline, CDR1 is MNHEY and CDR2 is SVGEGT. The CDR3: CASSYPLSTSGTWSNNIQYF. The CDR3, as DNA: TGTGCCAGCAGTTACCCCCTCTCGACTAGCGGTACCTGGTCGAATAACATTCAGTACTTC.

This clonotype has a count of ten or more. The V and J genes are TRBV24-1 and TRBJ2-3; tentative D call: TRBD2 (5 bases). With 5 bases removed from V and 1 base from J, the gap between germline ends came to 9 bases. The CDR3 consists of 14 residues. Germline V gene lookup returns CDR1 KGHDR and CDR2 SFDVKD. Here the CDR3 reads CATSAVGGTDTQYF. CDR3 DNA: TGTGCCACCAGTGCCGTGGGAGGCACAGATACGCAGTATTTT.

The sample holds many counts of this clonotype. The genes are TRBV5-5 and TRBJ2-3; no reliable D call. Germline CDR1 SGHKS, CDR2 YYEKEE (reference sequence). The V end was cut by 0 bases, the J end by 6 bases, with 8 bases between. CDR3 size: 13 residues. CDR3 bases: TGTGCCAGCAGCTTGGAGCCCAGGGATACGCAGTATTTT. The encoded protein is CASSLEPRDTQYF.

The chain combines TRBV28 with TRBJ2-7, with 10 bases aligning to TRBD1. Losses at the gene ends were 5 bases for V and 7 bases for J; bases not matched to a gene: 8. The CDR3 sequence is 14 residues long. The V gene's germline CDR1 is MDHEN and CDR2 SYDVKM. The CDR3 spells CASSPRGQGWEQYF. Here the CDR3 DNA reads TGTGCCAGCAGTCCAAGGGGACAGGGGTGGGAGCAGTACTTC.

This clonotype appeared many times. The genes are TRBV5-1 and TRBJ2-3, with TRBD1 matching over 8 bases. Per the germline V gene, CDR1 is SGHRS and CDR2 is YFSETQ. Trimming at V came to 4 bases and at J to 6 bases, leaving 7 bases not matched to a gene. The CDR3 has 14 residues. CDR3 sequence reads: CASSVTGASDTQYF. As DNA, the CDR3 is TGCGCCAGCAGCGTGACAGGGGCCTCGGATACGCAGTATTTT.

This clonotype has ten or more counts. The chain combines TRBV9 with TRBJ2-7, with 8 bases that match TRBD2. V was pared by 3 bases and J by 0 bases, with 2 bases of the junction left unmatched. This CDR3 comprises 14 residues. Germline CDR1 and CDR2: SGDLS and YYNGEE. Here the CDR3 DNA reads TGTGCCAGCAGCGAGGGACTAGACTCCTACGAGCAGTACTTC. Amino acids: CASSEGLDSYEQYF.

Remarks on this clonotype: At one end the junction does not follow the germline gene, possibly because of a read error. The V gene is TRBV7-8, the J gene TRBJ2-7; D possibly uses TRBD1 or TRBD2 (5 bases each). CDR3 length equals 15 residues. Per germline, CDR1 SGHVS and CDR2 FQNEAQ. In DNA form, the CDR3 reads TGTGCCAGCAGCTTAGTAACCCAGGGCGACTACGAGCAGTATTTC. It codes for CASSLVTQGDYEQYF.

This clonotype was seen a single time. This chain's CDR3 is CASSLSISRQGTHEQYF. As DNA, the CDR3 is TGCGCCAGCAGCTTGTCTATATCGCGACAGGGGACCCACGAGCAGTACTTC. The chain couples TRBV5-1 to TRBJ2-7; 8 nucleotides agree with TRBD1. J gave up 5 bases and V 1 base, and 14 bases lay outside the gene matches. The CDR3 covers 17 residues. CDR1 and CDR2 from the germline V gene are SGHRS and YFSETQ.

This clonotype came up many times. This chain links TRBV20-1 with TRBJ2-1; 7 bases match TRBD2. V trimming: 5 bases; J trimming: 3 bases; junction bases outside the gene matches: 10. The CDR3 runs to 15 residues. The V gene's germline CDR1 is DFQATT and CDR2 SNEGSKA (reference sequence). CDR3 sequence: CSAVLAPRNYNEQFF. The CDR3 nucleotides are TGCAGTGCTGTACTAGCGCCACGAAACTACAATGAGCAGTTCTTC.

This clonotype was seen at least ten times. The gene calls are TRBV2 and TRBJ2-1, with D unclear. From germline, CDR1 is SNHLY and CDR2 FYNNEI. The CDR3 length is 13 residues. Trimming removed 4 bases from V and 8 bases from J, with 12 bases in between. The CDR3 DNA is TGTGCCAGCAGTGTAACCGAAGAGGATGAGCAGTTCTTC. This translates into CASSVTEEDEQFF.

There are many counts of this clonotype. The chain employs TRBV10-3 and TRBJ1-1; D call uncertain. V was pared by 11 bases and J by 0 bases, with 10 bases between. Per the germline V gene, CDR1 is ENHRY and CDR2 is SYGVKD. The CDR3 is made up of 12 amino acids. The CDR3 nucleotides read TGTGCCGTCGCAGCCTTGAACACTGAAGCTTTCTTT. Amino acids: CAVAALNTEAFF.

In this sample, this clonotype turned up a few times. The gene calls are TRBV29-1 and TRBJ1-2; 9 nucleotides agree with TRBD1. The CDR3 sequence is 13 residues long. V lost 4 bases and J lost 8; bases outside the gene matches: 8. The germline CDR1 and CDR2 sequences are SQVTM and ANQGSEA. DNA for the CDR3: TGCAGCGTTGCGGGACAGGGCCCCGTAGGCTACACCTTC. Its translation: CSVAGQGPVGYTF.

This clonotype was seen ten or more times. The chain couples TRBV20-1 to TRBJ2-1, with D tentatively TRBD2 (5 bases). CDR1 is DFQATT, CDR2 SNEGSKA, per germline (reference sequence). V lost 5 bases to trimming and J lost 4 bases, with 15 bases between them. The length of the CDR3 is 14 residues. CDR3 sequence (DNA): TGCAGTGCTTCCGGGATTTCGTCTTACAATGAGCAGTTCTTC. It yields the protein CSASGISSYNEQFF.